The T cell receptor beta chain described here comes from a study of neurological immune-mediated disorders. Via MiXCR, TCRdb re-called the 5' RACE reads, giving one row per CDR3 protein. The data hold 25,000 or so distinct CDR3 sequences, with approximately 12% observed a single time. CDR1 is SGHRS, CDR2 YFSETQ, per germline. The CDR3 extends over 14 amino acids. Trimming left V 6 bases short and J 4 bases short, with 15 bases between. Many counts were recorded for this clonotype. The chain uses TRBV5-1 and TRBJ2-3, with D maybe TRBD2 (6 bases). Material: PBMCs. This sequence was found in a man aged 55 to 70 in good health. As DNA, the CDR3 is TGCGCCAGCAATAGTCGGGGGAATGCAGATACGCAGTATTTT. It specifies CASNSRGNADTQYF.